This T cell receptor (beta chain) was recovered during a study of cytomegalovirus exposure and HLA in healthy donors. Both 60 Vbeta primers and 13 Jbeta primers went into the PCR. Produced via immunoSEQ multiplex PCR; TCRdb's table is partial and in-frame only. The sample lists tens of thousands of clones, around four fifths occurring once. The sequencing input was PBMCs. This clonotype originated in a male donor in good health and CMV-seronegative.

The CDR3 DNA follows: TGTGCCAGCAGACTCCTGACGGGGGTCACTGAAGCTTTCTTT. As protein: CASRLLTGVTEAFF. The V call is TRBV6-6, the J call TRBJ1-1; tentative D call: TRBD1 (5 bases). The germline gives CDR1 MNHNY, CDR2 SVGAGI (reference sequence). V was clipped by 6 bases and J by 4 bases, with 15 bases between them. The length of the CDR3 is 14 residues.